The clone carrying this TCR beta chain showed up many times. Its antigen remains unknown. Time point defined: sample taken at primary tumor resection. Tumor, nontumor lung or frozen PBMC supplied whole RNA that was sequenced unsorted. Germline CDR1 reads SEHNR; CDR2 reads FQNEAQ (reference sequence). The CDR3 runs 14 residues. Trimming left V 6 bases short and J 4 bases short, with 13 bases between. This entry is derived from a study of spatial heterogeneity in lung cancer. In the study overall: There were consistently more beta-chain sequences detected than alpha-chain sequences. TCR transcript counts in tumor regions correlated strongly with a T cell module score from matched bulk RNA-seq. Study conclusions and caveats: For expanded intratumoral alpha and beta TCRs, counts tracked tumor mutation counts.

Every cDNA TCR molecule received its own unique molecular identifier. TCRdb called the 5' RACE reads again in MiXCR, with one record for every CDR3 protein. The sample lists more than 20,000 distinct CDR3 sequences; around 6.6% were seen once. The source is a male donor with early-stage non-small cell lung cancer. Specimen: lung tumor tissue, collected at surgery. V is TRBV7-9 and J is TRBJ1-5; weak D call: TRBD1 (5 bases). The CDR3 DNA reads TGTGCCAGCAGTGAGGGGAATTCAAATCAGCCCCAGCATTTT. Residues: CASSEGNSNQPQHF.